Listed here is a single T cell receptor (beta chain). Its antigen remains undetermined. The record has no base qualities; no much larger clone is one base away. The data belong to a study of blood T cell repertoires in COVID-19 (dated by TCRdb to about 2020). Background on the whole study: The collaborator samples originated in the United States, Italy and Spain and spanned the acute and convalescent phases of COVID-19. Where available, HLA class I and class II types were taken from metadata supplied by the sample provider and were not determined by assay-based typing. A de-identified subject ID, COVID-19 status, age in years and sex were almost always included in the sample metadata. The samples were drawn from the first 160 participants of the ongoing ImmuneRACE study and from 1,254 subjects provided by 6 global collaborators. The prospective study material was composed of cDNA or gDNA derived from T cells, B-cell-depleted T cells, or PBMCs. Subjects who had been exposed to COVID-19, were actively infected with it, or had recovered from it provided the deeply sampled blood TCRbeta repertoires that made up the dataset. The repertoires were released in a freely available public database meant as a resource for research on the immune response to SARS-CoV-2. The study at large found these results: The amount of clinical and demographic metadata varied by source and participant and was provided uncurated.

From a lookup of the germline V gene, CDR1 and CDR2 are SGHVS and FNYEAQ. From the cysteine up to the phenylalanine, the CDR3 has a length of 17 residues. The DNA shown is the 51-base CDR3, in frame from base 1. Clipping removes 5 bases from V and 8 bases from J, with 15 as the unmatched junction base count. In Seattle, one collaborating source enrolled patients while the infection was active and tracked those patients longitudinally over the course of disease. Whole blood was collected in K2EDTA tubes by collaborating institutions according to the institutions' own protocols. For TCRbeta analysis, collaborator samples were shipped as frozen whole blood, as isolated PBMCs, or as DNA extracted from either sample type. TCRbeta CDR3 regions were amplified from genomic DNA using the immunoSEQ Assay, a bias-controlled multiplex PCR. The paper's processing steps were these. The number of nucleated cells in each sample was estimated from the amplification of reference gene primers within the assay. Sequence reads were collapsed and filtered to measure the absolute abundance of every unique TCRbeta CDR3 rearrangement. For each sample, productive Simpson clonality was calculated as the square root of Simpson's diversity index over productive rearrangements. TCRdb provides this immuneACCESS table in a form limited to in-frame rearrangements. Some clones are lacking; in checked studies, under half of them reflect an unresolved V gene, and why the rest are absent is not known. V and J calls and clone size are copied from that table; D and trimming were computed from the DNA. For this sample the table gives 180,000 or so clones, of which 81% were detected only once. Together, the top ten hold approximately 9.9% of the sample.

The origin of this receptor is a woman in her thirties or forties with COVID-19, enrolled during active disease. The sequenced sample was peripheral blood. The chain is assembled from TRBV7-6 and TRBJ1-5; 10 bases in the junction line up with TRBD1. The nucleotides are TGTGCCAGCAGCCAGCGTCCCCCGGGACAGGGGATCGAGCCCCAGCATTTT. Its translation is CASSQRPPGQGIEPQHF.